This passage covers 30 T cell receptor beta chains from one sample sequenced in a study of blood T cells in healthy people across ages. A J-beta primer mix and a sample-barcoded 5' primer were used in a second PCR of about 7 to 12 cycles. Via MiXCR, TCRdb re-called the 5' RACE reads, giving one row per CDR3 protein. In the table there are some 930,000 distinct CDR3 sequences, 25% to 30% of which are singletons. The same data also went into a second study, on T cells of mothers and their children.

Sequenced material: blood. The receptors were sampled from a woman in her 40s in good health.

On this clonotype itself: Possible read error: a much larger clone is one base away. The chain uses TRBV9 and TRBJ2-7; 8 bases are shared with TRBD1. This CDR3 is built from 15 residues. Trimming removed 4 bases from V and 0 bases from J; junction bases left unmatched: 6. CDR1 and CDR2 (germline): SGDLS, YYNGEE. The CDR3: CASSTAGGDSYEQYF. CDR3 in DNA: TGTGCCAGCAGCACTGCAGGGGGCGACTCCTACGAGCAGTACTTC.

This clonotype was seen more than once but under ten times. No DNA is shown, since the ends of the CDR3 on it are uncertain; the CDR3 is the one TCRdb lists. The genes are TRBV28 and TRBJ1-2; no DNA check was done on the table's D call, TRBD1. The CDR3 region is 17 residues in length, termini included. CDR1 and CDR2 (germline): MDHEN, SYDVKM. CDR3 residues: CASSSSGWQGENYGYTF.

The chain is built from TRBV7-2 and TRBJ1-1; D call uncertain. V was shortened by 3 bases and J by 11 bases, with 16 bases between the two germline ends. Per germline, CDR1 SGHTA and CDR2 FQGNSA. The CDR3 has 13 amino acids. The CDR3 region is CASSFPQNRRAFF. The CDR3 region has the DNA TGTGCCAGCAGCTTTCCACAGAACCGTCGTGCTTTCTTT.

This clonotype was picked up a small number of times. The chain has TRBV6-4 and TRBJ2-3; 10 bases agree with TRBD2. The CDR3 has 15 amino acids. Germline CDR1 is MRHNA and CDR2 is SNTAGT. Losses at the gene ends were 4 bases for V and 2 bases for J; bases not matched to a gene: 3. In DNA, the CDR3 is TGTGCCAGCAGTGTCCTAGCGGGGGTCACAGATACGCAGTATTTT. This sequence encodes CASSVLAGVTDTQYF.

The chain couples TRBV3-1 to TRBJ1-4; TRBD1 aligns across 11 bases. Losses at the gene ends were 4 bases for V and 7 bases for J; bases not matched to a gene: 11. CDR3 length: 17 amino acids. Germline V lookup: CDR1 LGHDT, CDR2 YNNKEL (reference sequence). CDR3 in amino acids: CASSPSQGQGGVEKLFF. CDR3 DNA sequence: TGTGCCAGCAGCCCCTCCCAGGGACAGGGGGGAGTTGAAAAACTGTTTTTT.

This clonotype was detected only a few times. V usage is TRBV4-3 and J usage is TRBJ1-2; perhaps TRBD1 as D (6 bases). The CDR3 is 19 amino acids. Trimming cost V 0 bases and J 0 bases, with 20 bases left between them. Germline CDR1 and CDR2: LGHNA and YSLEER. The CDR3 protein is CASSQEISRGYKANYGYTF. The CDR3 nucleotides are TGCGCCAGCAGCCAAGAAATATCCAGGGGATATAAGGCTAACTATGGCTACACCTTC.

This clonotype was detected only a few times. Possible read error: a much larger clone is one base away. CDR3 amino acids: CASSLGGTSSYNERFF. CDR3 in DNA: TGTGCCAGCAGCTTAGGAGGGACTAGCTCCTACAATGAGCGGTTCTTC. The chain links TRBV11-3 to TRBJ2-1; 9 bases map to TRBD2. CDR3 length: 16 amino acids. Germline V CDR1 and CDR2: SGHNT, YENEEA.

The chain carries TRBV28 and TRBJ2-5, with a possible D match to TRBD2 (6 bases). This CDR3 contains 11 residues. The V end lost 8 bases, the J end lost 13 bases, and 17 bases lay between the germline ends. CDR1 MDHEN and CDR2 SYDVKM come from the germline V gene. DNA for the CDR3: TGTGCCAGCGGTTCGTGGAGGGAGAGGTACTTC. Protein: CASGSWRERYF.

The sample holds a few counts of this clonotype. The rearrangement joins TRBV7-7 to TRBJ1-3, with D unresolved. This CDR3 has 17 residues. CDR1 and CDR2 (germline): SSHAT, FNYEAQ (reference sequence). The CDR3 loop is CAKTQAGPTNSGNTIYF. CDR3 nucleotide sequence: TGTGCTAAAACCCAAGCGGGCCCTACGAACTCTGGAAACACCATATATTTT.

This clonotype has just a few counts. The chain is built from TRBV5-1 and TRBJ1-1; TRBD1 might be the D (5 bases). Germline V gene lookup returns CDR1 SGHRS and CDR2 YFSETQ. The CDR3 runs to 13 residues. Deletions cut 0 bases from V and 6 bases from J, with 9 bases between. CDR3 in amino acids: CASSLVRDSEAFF. CDR3 coding DNA: TGCGCCAGCAGCTTGGTCAGGGATTCTGAAGCTTTCTTT.

The genes are TRBV25-1 and TRBJ1-4; TRBD1 might be the D (5 bases). Germline-derived CDR1 and CDR2 are MGHDK and SYGVNS. The length of the CDR3 is 19 residues. V gave up 1 base and J gave up 0 bases, with 18 bases separating them. DNA for the CDR3: TGTGCCAGCAGTGAATGGAGGGGTTTTAAGGGATCAACTAATGAAAAACTGTTTTTT. Translating gives CASSEWRGFKGSTNEKLFF.

Concerning this clonotype: One base away lies a much larger clone, so this may be a sequencing read error. The V and J genes are TRBV5-1 and TRBJ1-1; 9 bases are a match to TRBD1. The germline V gene encodes CDR1 SGHRS and CDR2 YFSETQ. Trimming removed 7 bases from V and 3 bases from J; junction bases left unmatched: 13. The CDR3 extends over 16 amino acids. This CDR3 is CASCPGTGRTHTEAFF. DNA of the CDR3: TGCGCCAGCTGCCCGGGGACAGGGAGGACGCACACTGAAGCTTTCTTT.

This clonotype was recorded once. The chain recombines TRBV7-8 with TRBJ1-4; no definite D call. This CDR3 comprises 17 residues. Trimming removed 2 bases from V and 0 bases from J, with 13 bases in between. CDR1 and CDR2 (germline): SGHVS, FQNEAQ. The CDR3 protein is CASSLRSAGPTNEKLFF. The CDR3 DNA is TGTGCCAGCAGCTTAAGGTCGGCAGGCCCAACTAATGAAAAACTGTTTTTT.

This clonotype has at least ten counts. This chain uses TRBV5-1 with TRBJ2-7, with TRBD2 identical over 8 bases. The CDR3 spans 16 residues. Germline V gene data show CDR1 as SGHRS and CDR2 as YFSETQ. V shed 0 bases, J shed 1 base, and the junction held 6 bases outside the gene matches. CDR3 in amino acids: CASSLDASGGSYEQYF. The CDR3 bases are TGCGCCAGCAGCTTGGATGCGAGCGGGGGATCCTACGAGCAGTACTTC.

The genes are TRBV28 and TRBJ2-7, with 8 bases matching TRBD2. The ends lost 2 bases at V and 7 bases at J; junction bases unmatched: 4. Germline V gene data show CDR1 as MDHEN and CDR2 as SYDVKM. The CDR3 extends over 13 amino acids. CDR3 amino acids: CASSLTGLGEQYF. As DNA, the CDR3 is TGTGCCAGCAGTTTAACGGGACTAGGGGAGCAGTACTTC.

The gene calls are TRBV4-3 and TRBJ1-1; possible D gene TRBD1, 6 bases. Trimming cost V 0 bases and J 1 base, with 9 bases left between them. The CDR3 is 15 amino acids. Germline V lookup: CDR1 LGHNA, CDR2 YSLEER. For the CDR3, the DNA is TGCGCCAGCAGCCAAGAAGGGGGGTGGAACACTGAAGCTTTCTTT. Translated, it gives CASSQEGGWNTEAFF.

This sequence joins TRBV6-5 and TRBJ1-1; 8 bases map to TRBD1. The CDR3 has 14 amino acids. Per germline, CDR1 MNHEY and CDR2 SVGAGI. V lost 6 bases and J lost 1; bases outside the gene matches: 4. CDR3 sequence: CASRDRGGNTEAFF. For the CDR3, the DNA is TGTGCCAGCAGAGACAGGGGAGGGAACACTGAAGCTTTCTTT.

This clonotype was seen many times. The chain combines TRBV20-1 with TRBJ2-5; TRBD2 matches 10 bases. CDR1 is DFQATT and CDR2 is SNEGSKA in the germline V gene (reference sequence). The V segment lost 6 bases and the J segment 1 base; nucleotides outside the gene matches: 5. The CDR3 is made up of 14 amino acids. CDR3 bases: TGCAGTGCCCTAAGCGGGGGGGTCCAAGAGACCCAGTACTTC. Its protein product is CSALSGGVQETQYF.

In its sample, this clonotype was seen many times. The gene calls are TRBV12-3 or TRBV12-4 and TRBJ2-3, with 7 nucleotides matching TRBD2. The junction had 8 bases not matched to a gene; V was cut back by 5 bases and J by 9 bases. This CDR3 is built from 13 residues. The CDR3, as DNA: TGTGCCAGCAGTCCCCAACTAGCGCGCACGCAGTATTTT. This translates into CASSPQLARTQYF.

J is TRBJ2-1 and V is TRBV6-5, with a possible D match to TRBD2 (6 bases). The germline V and J ends were trimmed by 2 bases and 9 bases, with 11 bases remaining between them. Germline lookup yields CDR1 MNHEY and CDR2 SVGAGI. This CDR3 is built from 13 residues. CDR3 in DNA: TGTGCCAGCAGTTACGGAAGGAGGGGTGAGCAGTTCTTC. It codes for CASSYGRRGEQFF.

The rearrangement uses TRBV9 and TRBJ1-2; D gene uncertain. Germline assignment: CDR1 SGDLS and CDR2 YYNGEE. CDR3 size: 16 residues. V dropped 2 bases and J dropped 1 base, with 15 bases sitting between them. Written as DNA, the CDR3 is TGTGCCAGCAGCGTTAAATCGGACGGTAGTAACTATGGCTACACCTTC. Its protein is CASSVKSDGSNYGYTF.

DNA for the CDR3: TGTGCCAGCAGTTTCTCCAGCGGGGGCGGCACAGATACGCAGTATTTT. Residues: CASSFSSGGGTDTQYF. The chain joins TRBV27 to TRBJ2-3; 8 positions agree with TRBD2. The V gene end was trimmed by 3 bases and the J gene end by 1 base; junction bases not matched to a gene: 6. The CDR3 is 16 residues long. Germline V gives CDR1 MNHEY, CDR2 SMNVEV (reference sequence).

This chain links TRBV14 with TRBJ2-3; D perhaps matches TRBD2 (6 bases). The CDR3 sequence is 16 residues long. Trimming removed 0 bases from V and 7 bases from J, with 17 bases in between. Per germline, CDR1 SGHDN and CDR2 FVKESK. CDR3 loop: CASSQDLGGNRHTQYF. CDR3 DNA: TGTGCCAGCAGCCAAGATCTTGGGGGGAATAGGCATACGCAGTATTTT.

This clonotype has only a few counts. CDR3 region: CASSHRNSPLHF. Here the CDR3 DNA reads TGTGCCAGCAGCCACAGGAATTCACCCCTCCACTTT. The V gene is TRBV7-2, the J gene TRBJ1-6; D possibly corresponds to TRBD1 (5 bases). Germline V gene sequence: CDR1 SGHTA, CDR2 FQGNSA. This CDR3 is built from 12 residues. Trimming pared 5 bases from V and 7 bases from J, leaving 6 bases between. Supplemented by reference TRBV7-2 and TRBJ1-6, the full variable domain reads GAGVSQSPSNKVTEKGKDVELRCDPISGHTALYWYRQSLGQGLEFLIYFQGNSAPDKSGLPSDRFSAERTGGSVSTLTIQRTQQEDSAVYLCASSHRNSPLHFGNGTRLTVT.

On this clonotype itself: A far more abundant clone sits one base away, making this likely a read error. The rearrangement links TRBV7-2 to TRBJ2-1, with a tentative D call TRBD2 (5 bases). This CDR3 is built from 16 residues. V was clipped by 0 bases and J by 0 bases, with 9 bases between them. Germline loops: CDR1 SGHTA, CDR2 FQGNSA. CDR3 nucleotide sequence: TGTGCCAGCAGCTTAGCGGTGGGGAGCTCCTACAATGAGCAGTTCTTC. The encoded protein is CASSLAVGSSYNEQFF. Combining the CDR3 with reference TRBV7-2 and TRBJ2-1 gives the whole variable domain GAGVSQSPSNKVTEKGKDVELRCDPISGHTALYWYRQSLGQGLEFLIYFQGNSAPDKSGLPSDRFSAERTGGSVSTLTIQRTQQEDSAVYLCASSLAVGSSYNEQFFGPGTRLTVL.

The chain carries TRBV5-1 and TRBJ1-1, with D perhaps TRBD1 (6 bases). CDR1 is SGHRS, CDR2 YFSETQ, per germline. The germline V and J ends were trimmed by 3 bases and 10 bases, with 13 bases remaining between them. The CDR3 contains 12 residues. The CDR3: CASSSGAVGAFF. CDR3 coding DNA: TGCGCCAGCAGCTCAGGGGCCGTTGGAGCTTTCTTT.

J is TRBJ2-3 and V is TRBV6-5; 7 bases fit TRBD2. Germline CDR1 MNHEY, CDR2 SVGAGI. There are 15 residues in the CDR3. J was trimmed by 3 bases and V by 7 bases; bases with no gene match: 10. DNA of the CDR3: TGTGCCAGCAAAATCGTGCGGGGGTCGACAGATACGCAGTATTTT. It is translated as CASKIVRGSTDTQYF.

The V and J genes are TRBV14 and TRBJ1-1; D unresolved. The CDR3 runs to 14 residues. Germline V gene data show CDR1 as SGHDN and CDR2 as FVKESK. Trimming took 4 bases from V and 0 from J, leaving 9 bases between them. In DNA form, the CDR3 reads TGTGCCAGCAGCCGGGAGTTCATGAACACTGAAGCTTTCTTT. Translating it yields CASSREFMNTEAFF.

The chain combines TRBV20-1 with TRBJ1-2; 7 bases line up with TRBD1. The CDR3 loop spans 14 amino acids. Germline CDR1 reads DFQATT; CDR2 reads SNEGSKA (reference sequence). V lost 2 bases and J lost 8; bases outside the gene matches: 11. CDR3 sequence (DNA): TGCAGTGCTAGACCTCCGGGACAGCCTTCCGGCTACACCTTC. Translating gives CSARPPGQPSGYTF.

The rearrangement links TRBV15 to TRBJ2-5; TRBD1 agrees at 7 bases. CDR1 is LNHNV, CDR2 YYDKDF, per germline (reference sequence). V dropped 6 bases and J dropped 1; count of bases not matched to a gene: 5. The CDR3 covers 14 residues. The CDR3 is CATRRQGLQETQYF. In DNA, the CDR3 is TGTGCCACCAGACGACAGGGCCTCCAAGAGACCCAGTACTTC.